The source of this T cell receptor (beta chain) is a study of T cells in Graves' hyperthyroidism and ophthalmopathy. Study-wide results and limits: Among thyroid clonotypes expanded above 0.001, most also appeared in blood.

Trimming stripped 0 bases from V and 7 bases from J, with 6 bases between. There are 13 residues in the CDR3. Germline V gives CDR1 SGHNT, CDR2 YENEEA. Regions amplified from RNA transcripts were the TCR beta CDR3 regions. Using the HTBI primer set, a first-round RT-PCR was run on the TCR CDR3. TCRdb processed the multiplex PCR reads anew with MiXCR; each CDR3 protein has one entry. Of about 640,000 distinct CDR3 sequences listed, 20% are singletons. This clonotype was found many times. The antigen remains unidentified. For ophthalmopathy patients, the Clinical Activity Score was at least 3 and the NOSPECS grade at least 4; duration was under 3 months.

This receptor was identified in a young man with Graves' ophthalmopathy. The sample comprised blood. The rearrangement joins TRBV11-3 to TRBJ2-2, with D uncertain. CDR3 bases: TGTGCCAGCAGCTTAGACAGAGGCGGGGAGCTGTTTTTT. Its protein product is CASSLDRGGELFF.